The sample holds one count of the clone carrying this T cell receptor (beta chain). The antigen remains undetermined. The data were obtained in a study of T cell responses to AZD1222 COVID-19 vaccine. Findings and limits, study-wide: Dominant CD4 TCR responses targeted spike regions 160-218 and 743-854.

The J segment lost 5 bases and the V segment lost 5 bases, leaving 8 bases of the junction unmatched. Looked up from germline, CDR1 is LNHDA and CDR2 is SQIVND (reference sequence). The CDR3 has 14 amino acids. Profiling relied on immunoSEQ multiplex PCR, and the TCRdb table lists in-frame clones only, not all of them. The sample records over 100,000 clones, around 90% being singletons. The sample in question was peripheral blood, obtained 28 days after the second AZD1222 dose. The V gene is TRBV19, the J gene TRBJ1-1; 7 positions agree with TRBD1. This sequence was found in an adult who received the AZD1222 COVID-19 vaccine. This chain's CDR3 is CASSPRTGGTEAFF. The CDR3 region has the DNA TGTGCCAGTAGTCCTAGGACAGGTGGAACTGAAGCTTTCTTT. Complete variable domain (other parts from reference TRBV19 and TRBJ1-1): DGGITQSPKYLFRKEGQNVTLSCEQNLNHDAMYWYRQDPGQGLRLIYYSQIVNDFQKGDIAEGYSVSREKKESFPLTVTSAQKNPTAFYLCASSPRTGGTEAFFGQGTRLTVV.